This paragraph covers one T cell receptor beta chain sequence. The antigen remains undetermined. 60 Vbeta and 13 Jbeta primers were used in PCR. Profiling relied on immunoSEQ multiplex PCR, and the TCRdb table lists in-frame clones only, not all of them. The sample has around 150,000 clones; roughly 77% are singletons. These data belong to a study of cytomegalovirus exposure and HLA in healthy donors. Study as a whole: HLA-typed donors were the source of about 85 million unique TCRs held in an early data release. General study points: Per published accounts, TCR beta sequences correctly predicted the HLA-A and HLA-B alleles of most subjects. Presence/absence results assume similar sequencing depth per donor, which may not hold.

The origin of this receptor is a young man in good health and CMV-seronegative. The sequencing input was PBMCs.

The CDR3 region is CASSYGAGGEQYF. CDR3 nucleotide sequence: TGTGCCAGCAGTTACGGGGCGGGAGGAGAGCAGTACTTC. This chain links TRBV6-5 with TRBJ2-7; 8 positions agree with TRBD2. Germline V lookup: CDR1 MNHEY, CDR2 SVGAGI. Trimming removed 2 bases from V and 7 bases from J; junction bases left unmatched: 4. This CDR3 region has 13 residues.